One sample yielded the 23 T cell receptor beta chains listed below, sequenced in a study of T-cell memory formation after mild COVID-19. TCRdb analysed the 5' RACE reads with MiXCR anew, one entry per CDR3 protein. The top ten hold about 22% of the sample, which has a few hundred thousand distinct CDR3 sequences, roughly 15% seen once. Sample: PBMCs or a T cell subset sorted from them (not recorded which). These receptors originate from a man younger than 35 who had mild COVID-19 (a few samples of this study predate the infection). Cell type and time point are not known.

The CDR3: CASSSRQGGYTF. In DNA, the CDR3 is TGTGCCAGTAGTTCGAGACAGGGTGGCTACACCTTC. The chain carries TRBV19 and TRBJ1-2; 7 bases match TRBD1. This CDR3 has 12 residues. The germline gives CDR1 LNHDA, CDR2 SQIVND (reference sequence). The V segment lost 5 bases and the J segment 7 bases; nucleotides outside the gene matches: 4.

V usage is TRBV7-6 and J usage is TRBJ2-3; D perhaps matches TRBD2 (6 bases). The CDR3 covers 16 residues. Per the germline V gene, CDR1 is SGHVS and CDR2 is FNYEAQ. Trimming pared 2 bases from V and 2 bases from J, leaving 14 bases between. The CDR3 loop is CASSLWVGGATDTQYF. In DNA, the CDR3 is TGTGCCAGCAGCTTATGGGTCGGGGGAGCCACAGATACGCAGTATTTT.

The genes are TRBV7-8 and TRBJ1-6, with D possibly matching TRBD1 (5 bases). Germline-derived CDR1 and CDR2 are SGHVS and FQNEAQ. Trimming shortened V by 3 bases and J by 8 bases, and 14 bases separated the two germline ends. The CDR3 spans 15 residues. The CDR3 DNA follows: TGTGCCAGCAGCTTCCCAGGGTCGGGGGATTCACCCCTCCACTTT. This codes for CASSFPGSGDSPLHF. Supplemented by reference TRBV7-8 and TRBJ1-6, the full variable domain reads GAGVSQSPRYKVAKRGQDVALRCDPISGHVSLFWYQQALGQGPEFLTYFQNEAQLDKSGLPSDRFFAERPEGSVSTLKIQRTQQEDSAVYLCASSFPGSGDSPLHFGNGTRLTVT.

This CDR3 reads CASSQDMYNEQFF. CDR3 bases: TGTGCCAGCAGCCAGGACATGTACAATGAGCAGTTCTTC. The chain recombines TRBV5-5 with TRBJ2-1, with D possibly being TRBD1 (5 bases). CDR3 length: 13 residues. The V gene lost 4 bases and the J gene lost 4 bases, with 9 bases spanning the gap. The germline V gene has CDR1 SGHKS and CDR2 YYEKEE (reference sequence).

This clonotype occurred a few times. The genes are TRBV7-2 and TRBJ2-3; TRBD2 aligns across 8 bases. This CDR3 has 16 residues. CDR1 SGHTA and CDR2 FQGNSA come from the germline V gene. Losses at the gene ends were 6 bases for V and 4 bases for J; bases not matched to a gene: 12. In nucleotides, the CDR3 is TGTGCCAGCAGTCCCACCCGGGGGGGTCGGTCAGATACGCAGTATTTT. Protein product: CASSPTRGGRSDTQYF.

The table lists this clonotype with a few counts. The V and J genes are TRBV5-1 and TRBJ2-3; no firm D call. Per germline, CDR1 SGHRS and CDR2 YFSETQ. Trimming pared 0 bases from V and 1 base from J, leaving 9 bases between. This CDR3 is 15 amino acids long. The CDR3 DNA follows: TGCGCCAGCAGCTTGGAGGGAAGGCGCACAGATACGCAGTATTTT. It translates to CASSLEGRRTDTQYF. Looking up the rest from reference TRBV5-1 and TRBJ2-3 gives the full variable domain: KAGVTQTPRYLIKTRGQQVTLSCSPISGHRSVSWYQQTPGQGLQFLFEYFSETQRNKGNFPGRFSGRQFSNSRSEMNVSTLELGDSALYLCASSLEGRRTDTQYFGPGTRLTVL.

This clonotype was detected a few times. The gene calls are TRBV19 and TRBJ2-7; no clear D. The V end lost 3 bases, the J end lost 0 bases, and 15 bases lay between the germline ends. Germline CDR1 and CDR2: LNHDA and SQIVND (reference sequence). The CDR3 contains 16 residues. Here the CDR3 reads CASSIGGSVGSYEQYF. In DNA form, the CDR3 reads TGTGCCAGTAGTATCGGTGGGTCGGTCGGCTCCTACGAGCAGTACTTC.

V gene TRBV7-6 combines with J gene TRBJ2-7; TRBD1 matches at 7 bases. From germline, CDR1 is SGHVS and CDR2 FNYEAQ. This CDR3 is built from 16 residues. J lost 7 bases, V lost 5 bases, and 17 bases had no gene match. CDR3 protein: CASSPTLDRAVGEQYV. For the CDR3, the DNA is TGTGCCAGCAGCCCAACCCTCGACAGGGCAGTCGGGGAGCAGTACGTC.

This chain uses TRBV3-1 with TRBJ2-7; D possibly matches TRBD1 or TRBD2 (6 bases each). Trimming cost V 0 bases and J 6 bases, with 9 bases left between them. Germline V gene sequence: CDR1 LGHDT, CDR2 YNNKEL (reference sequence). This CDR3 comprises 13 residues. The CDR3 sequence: CASSQDRGGEQYV. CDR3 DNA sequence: TGTGCCAGCAGCCAAGACAGGGGAGGCGAGCAGTACGTC.

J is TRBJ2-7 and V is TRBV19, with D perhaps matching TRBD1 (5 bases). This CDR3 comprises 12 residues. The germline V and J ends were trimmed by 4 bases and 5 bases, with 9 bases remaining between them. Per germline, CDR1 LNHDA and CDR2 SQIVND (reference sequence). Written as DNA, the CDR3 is TGTGCCAGTAGTACCCAAGGGGACGAGCAGTACTTC. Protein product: CASSTQGDEQYF.

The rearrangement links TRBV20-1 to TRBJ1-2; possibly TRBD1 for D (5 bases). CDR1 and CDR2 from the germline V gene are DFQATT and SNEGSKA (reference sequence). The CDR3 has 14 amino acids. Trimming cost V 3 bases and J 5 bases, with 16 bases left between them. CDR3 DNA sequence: TGCAGTGCTAGTCTCAGGGATTCTTTTTATGGCTACACCTTC. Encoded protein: CSASLRDSFYGYTF.

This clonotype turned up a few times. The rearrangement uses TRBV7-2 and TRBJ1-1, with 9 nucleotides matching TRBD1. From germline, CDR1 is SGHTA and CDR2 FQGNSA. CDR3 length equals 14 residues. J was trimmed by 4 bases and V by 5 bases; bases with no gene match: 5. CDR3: CASSPQGARTEAFF. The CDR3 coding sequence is TGTGCCAGCAGCCCACAGGGGGCGCGCACTGAAGCTTTCTTT.

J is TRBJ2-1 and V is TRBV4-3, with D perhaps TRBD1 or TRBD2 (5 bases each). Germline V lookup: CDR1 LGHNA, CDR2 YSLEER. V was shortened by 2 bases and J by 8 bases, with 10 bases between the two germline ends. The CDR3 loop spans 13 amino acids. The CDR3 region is CASSQLGDHEQFF. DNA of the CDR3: TGCGCCAGCAGCCAATTGGGGGATCATGAGCAGTTCTTC.

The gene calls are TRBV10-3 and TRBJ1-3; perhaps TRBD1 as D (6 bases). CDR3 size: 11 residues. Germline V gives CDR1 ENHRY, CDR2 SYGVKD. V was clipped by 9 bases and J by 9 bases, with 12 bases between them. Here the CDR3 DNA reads TGTGCCATGGGAACAGGGCTCACCATATATTTT. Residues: CAMGTGLTIYF.

CDR3 sequence (DNA): TGTGCCATCAGTGAGTCGGCCGGGTCCGTCGGAAACACCATATATTTT. Protein sequence: CAISESAGSVGNTIYF. The rearrangement joins TRBV10-3 to TRBJ1-3; D remains ambiguous. The V gene's germline CDR1 is ENHRY and CDR2 SYGVKD. The ends were cut back, 0 bases at V and 4 bases at J, with 13 bases in the middle. This CDR3 is built from 16 residues.

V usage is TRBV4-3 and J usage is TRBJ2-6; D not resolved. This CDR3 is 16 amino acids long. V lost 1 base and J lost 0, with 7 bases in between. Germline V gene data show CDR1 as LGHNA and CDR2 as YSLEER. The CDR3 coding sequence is TGCGCCAGCAGCCAAGCTTACTCCTCTGGGGCCAACGTCCTGACTTTC. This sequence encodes CASSQAYSSGANVLTF.

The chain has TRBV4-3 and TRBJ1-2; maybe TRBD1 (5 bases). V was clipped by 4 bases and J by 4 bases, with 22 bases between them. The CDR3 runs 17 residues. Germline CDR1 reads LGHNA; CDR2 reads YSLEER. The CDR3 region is CASSPGLSLTFGYGYTF. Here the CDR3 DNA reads TGCGCCAGCAGCCCGGGACTCTCACTAACCTTTGGCTATGGCTACACCTTC.

The CDR3 sequence is CASSVDLPPLHF. The CDR3 coding sequence is TGTGCCAGCAGCGTTGACCTACCGCCCCTCCACTTT. The gene calls are TRBV6-1 and TRBJ1-6, with D hard to call. The germline CDR1 and CDR2 sequences are MNHNS and SASEGT. The CDR3 loop spans 12 amino acids. V gave up 6 bases and J gave up 13 bases, with 13 bases separating them.

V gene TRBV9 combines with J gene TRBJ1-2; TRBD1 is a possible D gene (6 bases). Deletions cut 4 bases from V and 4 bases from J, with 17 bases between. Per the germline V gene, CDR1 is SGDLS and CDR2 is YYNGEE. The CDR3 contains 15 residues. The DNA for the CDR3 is TGTGCCAGCAGCCCCGAGACCAGGGGAGGCTATGGCTACACCTTC. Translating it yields CASSPETRGGYGYTF.

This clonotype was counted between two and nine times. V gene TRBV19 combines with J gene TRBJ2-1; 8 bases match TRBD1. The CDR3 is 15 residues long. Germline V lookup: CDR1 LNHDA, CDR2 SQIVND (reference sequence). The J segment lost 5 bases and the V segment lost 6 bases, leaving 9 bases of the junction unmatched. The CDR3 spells CASRIRGRRDNEQFF. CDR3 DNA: TGTGCCAGTAGGATCAGGGGGCGCCGCGACAATGAGCAGTTCTTC.

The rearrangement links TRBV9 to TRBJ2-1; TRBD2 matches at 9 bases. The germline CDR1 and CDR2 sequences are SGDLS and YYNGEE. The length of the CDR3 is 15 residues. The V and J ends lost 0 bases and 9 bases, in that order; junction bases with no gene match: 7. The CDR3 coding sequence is TGTGCCAGCAGCGTAGGTTTAGCGGGGGTCGGTGAGCAGTTCTTC. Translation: CASSVGLAGVGEQFF.

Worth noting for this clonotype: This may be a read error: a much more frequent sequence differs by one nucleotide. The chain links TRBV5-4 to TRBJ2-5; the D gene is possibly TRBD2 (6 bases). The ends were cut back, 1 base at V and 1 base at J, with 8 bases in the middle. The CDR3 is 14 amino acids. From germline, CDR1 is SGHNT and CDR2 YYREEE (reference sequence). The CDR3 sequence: CASSLSGSQETQYF. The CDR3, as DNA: TGTGCCAGCAGCTTGTCCGGGAGCCAAGAGACCCAGTACTTC.

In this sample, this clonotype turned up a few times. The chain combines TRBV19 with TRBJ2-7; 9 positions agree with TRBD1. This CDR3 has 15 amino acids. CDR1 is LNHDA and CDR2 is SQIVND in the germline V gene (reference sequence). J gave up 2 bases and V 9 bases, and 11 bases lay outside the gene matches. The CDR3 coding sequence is TGTGCCAGCGAGGACAGGGGAGTACCCCCCTACGAGCAGTACTTC. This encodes CASEDRGVPPYEQYF.